The 8 T cell receptor beta chains below all came from one sample that was sequenced in a study of shared clonotypes between healthy human individuals. Repertoires were generated with immunoSEQ multiplex PCR, while TCRdb's copy carries only in-frame clones and drops some. Of some 1 million clones listed, about 80% are singletons. Material: memory CD4+ T cells sorted from blood. Subset of the sample: CD45RA-negative fraction. These receptors all come from a man between 18 and 35 years old in good health.

This chain connects TRBV14 to TRBJ1-4, with 8 nucleotides matching TRBD1. The CDR3 is 17 residues long. CDR1 and CDR2 from the germline V gene are SGHDN and FVKESK. The J segment lost 2 bases and the V segment lost 1 base, leaving 6 bases of the junction unmatched. Written as DNA, the CDR3 is TGTGCCAGCAGCCAAGTGGCAGGGGGCCACACTAATGAAAAACTGTTTTTT. It is translated as CASSQVAGGHTNEKLFF.

The CDR3 reads CASSEGLGLNADTQYF. For the CDR3, the DNA is TGTGCCAGCAGTGAAGGCTTGGGACTTAATGCAGATACGCAGTATTTT. The chain recombines TRBV25-1 with TRBJ2-3; TRBD2 is a possible D gene (6 bases). Germline V gene lookup returns CDR1 MGHDK and CDR2 SYGVNS. The CDR3 consists of 16 residues. The V and J ends lost 2 bases and 4 bases respectively, with 16 bases between them.

The table lists this clone with a count of one. This chain joins TRBV6-5 and TRBJ2-6; no firm D call. This CDR3 is built from 15 residues. V was pared by 5 bases and J by 3 bases, with 11 bases between. CDR1 and CDR2 (germline): MNHEY, SVGAGI. In nucleotides, the CDR3 is TGTGCCAGCAGTCCCAGAAAAGGTGGGGCCAACGTCCTGACTTTC. This sequence encodes CASSPRKGGANVLTF.

The chain uses TRBV11-2 and TRBJ1-6; D call uncertain. CDR3 length: 13 amino acids. Germline values: CDR1 SGHAT, CDR2 FQNNGV. Trimming left V 4 bases short and J 6 bases short, with 7 bases between. CDR3 in DNA: TGTGCCAGCAGCTCGGCATCTAATTCACCCCTCCACTTT. Translating it yields CASSSASNSPLHF. Full variable domain (missing parts from reference TRBV11-2 and TRBJ1-6): EAGVAQSPRYKIIEKRQSVAFWCNPISGHATLYWYQQILGQGPKLLIQFQNNGVVDDSQLPKDRFSAERLKGVDSTLKIQPAKLEDSAVYLCASSSASNSPLHFGNGTRLTVT.

The V gene is TRBV12-1, the J gene TRBJ1-4; the table's D call of TRBD1 was not tested on the DNA. TRBV12-1 is tagged as a pseudogene. The CDR3 runs 17 residues. The CDR3 coding sequence is TGTGCCAGCAGCTCCCCGACAGGTGGAGCAACTAATGAAAAACTGTTTTTT. Its translation: CASSSPTGGATNEKLFF.

This clone was seen a handful of times. The chain uses TRBV29-1 and TRBJ1-5; D gene unclear. Trimming removed 4 bases from V and 4 bases from J, with 8 bases in between. Per the germline V gene, CDR1 is SQVTM and CDR2 is ANQGSEA. The length of the CDR3 is 12 residues. In DNA form, the CDR3 reads TGCAGCGTTGGACTGCCGAATCAGCCCCAGCATTTT. This gives the protein CSVGLPNQPQHF. Filled out from reference TRBV29-1 and TRBJ1-5, the complete variable domain reads SAVISQKPSRDICQRGTSLTIQCQVDSQVTMMFWYRQQPGQSLTLIATANQGSEATYESGFVIDKFPISRPNLTFSTLTVSNMSPEDSSIYLCSVGLPNQPQHFGDGTRLSIL.

The chain employs TRBV11-1 and TRBJ2-5, with unresolved D. The J call may be in error: the DNA end matches TRBJ2-7 better. The CDR3 extends over 13 amino acids. CDR1 SGHAT and CDR2 FQDESV come from the germline V gene (reference sequence). The CDR3 DNA follows: TGTGCCAGCAGCTTAGGACGGTACTACGAGCAGTACTTC. Its translation is CASSLGRYYEQYF.

This sequence joins TRBV29-1 and TRBJ2-3; D gene unclear. The CDR3 has 11 amino acids. Trimming pared 4 bases from V and 4 bases from J, leaving 6 bases between. Germline V gives CDR1 SQVTM, CDR2 ANQGSEA. Written as DNA, the CDR3 is TGCAGCGTTGGACCTGCAGATACGCAGTATTTT. This encodes CSVGPADTQYF.